A selection of T cell receptor beta chains follows, all from one sample in a study of blood T cell repertoires in COVID-19. Data came from immunoSEQ multiplex PCR; TCRdb stores just in-frame clones and leaves some out. The table shows roughly 58,000 clones, with more than 55% occurring only once. The sample comprised PBMCs or T cells enriched from blood (not recorded which). These receptors were obtained from a woman aged 60-70 years who had been exposed to COVID-19. The CDR3 runs from the conserved cysteine through the conserved F or W. D genes are given only for firm matches. The size entry is marked missing in some rows and otherwise reads once, few, many or a size class.

. TRBJ1-2 . TRBV7-8 TGTGCCAGCAGCTCCCGGTTGGACTATGGCTACACCTTC CASSSRLDYGYTF
. TRBJ2-3 . TRBV27 TGTGCCAGCAGTCCTTCACGGGGGGCCGGCACAGATACGCAGTATTTT CASSPSRGAGTDTQYF
. TRBJ2-3 . TRBV7-2 TGTGCCAGCAGGCTTACAGGGACAGATACGCAGTATTTT CASRLTGTDTQYF
TRBD1 TRBJ1-1 . TRBV28 TGTGCCAGCACCCCCAGGGGGTCAGAAGCTTTCTTT CASTPRGSEAFF
TRBD2 TRBJ2-1 . TRBV4-2 TGTGCCAGCAGCGGGGCGGGAGGGCCGGATGAGCAGTTCTTC CASSGAGGPDEQFF
TRBD2 TRBJ2-1 . TRBV10-3 TGTGCCATCAGTGCACCTAGCGGGGGTATCCATGAGCAGTTCTTC CAISAPSGGIHEQFF
. TRBJ2-2 . TRBV6-2/TRBV6-3 TGTGCCAGCAGCAGGACTAAAACCGGGGAGCTGTTTTTT CASSRTKTGELFF
. TRBJ2-1 few TRBV20-1 TGCAGTGCTAGTCCGGGGACTGGGACGGCGAATGAGCAGTTCTTC CSASPGTGTANEQFF
. TRBJ1-1 once TRBV5-4 TGTGCCAGCAGCTTGTGGTACGGTGCTGAAGCTTTCTTT CASSLWYGAEAFF
TRBD1 TRBJ1-2 . TRBV30 TGTGCCTGGAGTATTATGACAGGGGCTAGCTATGGCTACACCTTC CAWSIMTGASYGYTF
TRBD2 TRBJ2-1 . TRBV6-5 TGTGCCAGCAGTTACCTTGGGGGGGACTACAATGAGCAGTTCTTC CASSYLGGDYNEQFF
TRBD2 TRBJ2-4 . TRBV28 TGTGCCAGCAGTTCTATTAGCGGGAGGGCTAGGGCCAAAAACATTCAGTACTTC CASSSISGRARAKNIQYF
TRBD2 TRBJ2-5 . TRBV10-3 TGTGCCACCTATGCGTCTAGCGGGGGAACCCAGTACTTC CATYASSGGTQYF
. TRBJ1-5 few TRBV2 TGTGCCAGCAAAGACTCTAACAATCAGCCCCAGCATTTT CASKDSNNQPQHF
TRBD1 TRBJ2-2 . TRBV5-4 TGTGCCAGCAGCAGGACAGGGGGTCCCGGGGAGCTGTTTTTT CASSRTGGPGELFF
. TRBJ2-4 . TRBV4-3 TGCGCCAGCAGCCAACGGGGGATGATGAACATTCAGTACTTC CASSQRGMMNIQYF
TRBD2 TRBJ2-3 . TRBV5-4 TGTGCCAGCAGCGACCCTAGCGGGAGGAGGAGAGATACGCAGTATTTT CASSDPSGRRRDTQYF
. TRBJ2-6 . TRBV19 TGTGCCAGCCACTCCGCCGGGGCCAACGTCCTGACTTTC CASHSAGANVLTF
. TRBJ1-1 . TRBV28 TGTGCCAGCATCGCCAGGGGCTTGGGGAACACTGAAGCTTTCTTT CASIARGLGNTEAFF
. TRBJ2-3 few TRBV6-6 TGTGCCAGCAGTTACCAGTTAGATACGCAGTATTTT CASSYQLDTQYF
. TRBJ1-1 few TRBV5-1 TGCGCCAGCAGCTTGGAGGGGATAGTTGCAAACACTGAAGCTTTCTTT CASSLEGIVANTEAFF
. TRBJ1-2 . TRBV28 TGTGCCAGCAGCCCAGGCGGGGGAAAACGCTATGGCTACACCTTC CASSPGGGKRYGYTF
TRBD1 TRBJ2-2 . TRBV28 TGTGCCAGCAGTTTAGGACAGGGTGGCACCGGGGAGCTGTTTTTT CASSLGQGGTGELFF
TRBD2 TRBJ2-3 . TRBV10-3 TGTGCCATCAGTGAGGAGTCCCTAGCGGGGCCTGAGTTTGGCACAGATACGCAGTATTTT CAISEESLAGPEFGTDTQYF
. TRBJ1-1 once TRBV7-2 TGTGCCAGCAGACCTCGGGGGGTAGTTTTGGACACTGAAGCTTTCTTT CASRPRGVVLDTEAFF
. TRBJ1-1 . TRBV7-2 TGTGCCAGCAGCTCCTCGGGGGGAGGGGGAACGCCTGAAGCTTTCTTT CASSSSGGGGTPEAFF
. TRBJ1-2 . TRBV29-1 TGCAGCGTTCAGGGGAACTATGGCTACACCTTC CSVQGNYGYTF
. TRBJ2-5 . TRBV29-1 TGCAGCGAACTCGAGCAGGGGACCCAGTACTTC CSELEQGTQYF
. TRBJ1-2 . TRBV28 TGTGCCAGCAGTTTACCCTTATTGCAGGGGATGGGAGGCTACACCTTC CASSLPLLQGMGGYTF
TRBD1 TRBJ2-3 . TRBV7-2 TGTGCCAGCAGCCTAGACAGGGCCACAGATACGCAGTATTTT CASSLDRATDTQYF
TRBD2 TRBJ2-1 . TRBV7-8 TGTGCGGCCGTGAGGGACTACCCTGGTTATGAGCAGTTCTTC CAAVRDYPGYEQFF
TRBD1 TRBJ1-5 . TRBV28 TGTGCCAGCAGGTCCCGGGACAGGGAAGTCGTCAGTCAGCCCCAGCATTTT CASRSRDREVVSQPQHF
. TRBJ1-1 few TRBV12-3/TRBV12-4 TGTGCCAGCAGTTTAGACCGTCCGCGGGCTTTCTTT CASSLDRPRAFF
. TRBJ2-3 . TRBV9 TGTGCCAGCAGCGAGGCGGAATATACGCAGTATTTT CASSEAEYTQYF
TRBD1 TRBJ2-1 . TRBV18 TGTGCCAGCTCACCACCGGGACAGAGCTCCTACAATGAGCAGTTCTTC CASSPPGQSSYNEQFF
. TRBJ1-6 many TRBV7-6 TGTGCCAGCAGCTTAAGGTCAAGCGGTGGTTCACCCCTCCACTTT CASSLRSSGGSPLHF
TRBD1 TRBJ1-1 . TRBV4-3 TGCGCCAGCAGCCAAGGCAAGGGGGCACGAGCTTTCTTT CASSQGKGARAFF
TRBD1 TRBJ1-5 once TRBV6-5 TGTGCCACAAGACCGGCCGGGACAGGGGATCAGCCCCAGCATTTT CATRPAGTGDQPQHF
. TRBJ2-3 . TRBV6-4 TGTGCCAGCAGTGAAGAGGCCTTCCCTGTCGGCACAGATACGCAGTATTTT CASSEEAFPVGTDTQYF
TRBD2 TRBJ2-1 . TRBV16 TGTGCCAGCAGCCAATGGGCGGGAGAGAAAAATGAGCAGTTCTTC CASSQWAGEKNEQFF
. TRBJ2-2 . TRBV19 TGTGCCAGTAGGATTGGGGCAGGGATAACCGGGGAGCTGTTTTTT CASRIGAGITGELFF
TRBD2 TRBJ2-3 . TRBV7-2 TGTGCCAGCAGCTTAACTAGCGGGGCTAGGATTGGCACAGATACGCAGTATTTT CASSLTSGARIGTDTQYF
. TRBJ1-5 . TRBV27 TGTGCCACCAAGTTTAGGTCCAGAGGAGAGGGCAATCAGCCCCAGCATTTT CATKFRSRGEGNQPQHF
. TRBJ2-5 . TRBV7-9 TGTGCCATCAGAAGGGGGGGCACGGAGACCCAGTACTTC CAIRRGGTETQYF
. TRBJ1-6 large TRBV10-3 TGTGCCATCAGTGACCTCAGGGGATCCTATAATTCACCCCTCCACTTT CAISDLRGSYNSPLHF
TRBD1 TRBJ1-1 hyperexpanded TRBV2 TGTGCCAGCGACCCCAGCCGACAGGGATCGAACACTGAAGCTTTCTTT CASDPSRQGSNTEAFF
. TRBJ2-5 . TRBV6-2/TRBV6-3 TGTGCCAGCAGTTACAGGGGAAAGACCCAGTACTTC CASSYRGKTQYF
TRBD1 TRBJ1-5 few TRBV30 TGTGCCTGGAGTGTAGTCGGGACAGGGGTACGTCAGCCCCAGCATTTT CAWSVVGTGVRQPQHF
. TRBJ1-4 once TRBV3-1/TRBV3-2 TGTGCCAGCAGCCATCGCTCGGGTAATGAAAAACTGTTTTTT CASSHRSGNEKLFF
TRBD1 TRBJ2-4 . TRBV3-1/TRBV3-2 TGTGCCAGCAGCCCACCTCTCCTTCACTCAACGGGACAGGGGAAAAACATTCAGTACTTC CASSPPLLHSTGQGKNIQYF
. TRBJ2-7 . TRBV5-1 TGCGCCAGCAGCTTGGAAGGGGAAATCGTTCAGCAGTACTTC CASSLEGEIVQQYF
. TRBJ2-7 . TRBV7-2 TGTGCCAGCAGCAGCCGCGGGGAGCAGTACTTC CASSSRGEQYF
. TRBJ1-3 few TRBV10-3 TGTGCCATCAGTCCAGAGGCTGGAAACACCATATATTTT CAISPEAGNTIYF
. TRBJ1-3 . TRBV14 TGTGCCAGCAGCCAAGTTCGGGGTGCAAACACCATATATTTT CASSQVRGANTIYF
. TRBJ1-2 . TRBV12-3/TRBV12-4 TGTGCCAGCAGTTCAGATCGGGGTGGCTACACCTTC CASSSDRGGYTF
. TRBJ2-6 . TRBV12-3/TRBV12-4 TGTGCCAGCAACACACGTGGGACTAACGTCCTGACTTTC CASNTRGTNVLTF
. TRBJ2-5 . TRBV7-3 TGTGCCAGCAGCTCGGGGGTGGGAGAGACCCAGTACTTC CASSSGVGETQYF